This T cell receptor beta chain came from a study of spatial heterogeneity in lung cancer. Whole-study context: Detection consistently yielded more beta chains than alpha chains.

Noted time point: sample taken at primary tumor resection. Whole RNA from tumor, nontumor lung or frozen PBMC was sequenced unsorted. The study tagged each TCR cDNA molecule with a unique molecular identifier. MiXCR, run by TCRdb on the 5' RACE reads, gives a single entry per CDR3 protein. The table records some 3,400 distinct CDR3 sequences, approximately 30% of them present only once. The sample holds a few counts of this clonotype. The TCR originated in a male donor with early-stage non-small cell lung cancer. The input for sequencing was normal lung tissue next to the tumor, taken at surgery.

CDR3 nucleotides: TGCAGTGCTAGTTCGGGAGGGGGACGGCCCCAGCATTTT. Protein product: CSASSGGGRPQHF. The V and J genes are TRBV20-1 and TRBJ1-5; a possible D gene is TRBD1 (6 bases). Trimming shortened V by 3 bases and J by 9 bases, and 15 bases separated the two germline ends. The CDR3 contains 13 residues. Germline values: CDR1 DFQATT, CDR2 SNEGSKA (reference sequence).